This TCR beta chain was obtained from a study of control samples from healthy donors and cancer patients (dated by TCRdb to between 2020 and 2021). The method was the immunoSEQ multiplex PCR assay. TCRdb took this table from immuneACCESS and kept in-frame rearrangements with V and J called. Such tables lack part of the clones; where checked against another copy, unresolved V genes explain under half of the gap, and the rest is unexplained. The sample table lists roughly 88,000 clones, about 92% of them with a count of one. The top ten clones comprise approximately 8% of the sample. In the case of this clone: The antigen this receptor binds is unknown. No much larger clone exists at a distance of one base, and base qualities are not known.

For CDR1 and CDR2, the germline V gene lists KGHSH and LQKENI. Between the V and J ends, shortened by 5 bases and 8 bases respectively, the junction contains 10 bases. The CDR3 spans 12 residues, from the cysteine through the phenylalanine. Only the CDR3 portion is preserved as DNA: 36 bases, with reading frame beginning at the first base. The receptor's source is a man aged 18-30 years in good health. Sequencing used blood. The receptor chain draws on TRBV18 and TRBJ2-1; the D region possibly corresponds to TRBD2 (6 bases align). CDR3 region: CASSSASDEQFF. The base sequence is TGTGCCAGCTCATCTGCTAGCGATGAGCAGTTCTTC.